This is a list of T cell receptor beta chains from one sample in a study of control samples from healthy donors and cancer patients. Data came from immunoSEQ multiplex PCR; TCRdb stores just in-frame clones and leaves some out. The profile covers 95,000 to 150,000 clones, with about 89% appearing a single time and 2.9% taken by the ten largest. The source material was blood. The receptor set was obtained from a man aged 60-69 years in good health. The CDR3 runs from the conserved cysteine through the conserved F or W. Each record gives: V gene, J gene, D gene, clone size, CDR3 protein, CDR3 DNA. D genes are given only for firm matches. Not all rows give a size; the values are once, few, many and, for expanded clones, a class.

>TRBV7-9|TRBJ2-5|TRBD2|.
CASSLVAGVETQYF
TGTGCCAGCAGCTTAGTGGCGGGGGTAGAGACCCAGTACTTC
>TRBV5-4|TRBJ2-3|.|few
CASSPTTSSTDTQYF
TGTGCCAGCAGCCCGACGACGAGTTCGACAGATACGCAGTATTTT
>TRBV7-2|TRBJ2-3|TRBD2|.
CASSLRLAGGRDTQYF
TGTGCCAGCAGCTTAAGGCTAGCGGGGGGGCGAGATACGCAGTATTTT
>TRBV2|TRBJ1-4|.|.
CASSEARGKWEKLFF
TGTGCCAGCAGTGAAGCGCGGGGGAAGTGGGAAAAACTGTTTTTT
>TRBV24-1|TRBJ2-5|TRBD1|.
CATSDLDRKAQYF
TGTGCCACCAGTGACCTGGACAGGAAGGCCCAGTACTTC
>TRBV5-1|TRBJ2-2|TRBD2|.
CASSSLLAGAGTGELFF
TGCGCCAGCAGCTCTCTTCTAGCGGGGGCCGGGACCGGGGAGCTGTTTTTT
>TRBV2|TRBJ1-1|.|.
CASSGQTMNTEAFF
TGTGCCAGCAGCGGACAGACTATGAACACTGAAGCTTTCTTT
>TRBV28|TRBJ2-3|.|.
CASSTRARFRTDTQYF
TGTGCCAGCAGTACCAGGGCCCGGTTTCGCACAGATACGCAGTATTTT
>TRBV7-9|TRBJ1-1|.|.
CASSLHSSNTEAFF
TGTGCCAGCAGCTTACACTCCTCGAACACTGAAGCTTTCTTT
>TRBV11-3|TRBJ1-5|.|.
CASFTGGPRQIYSNQPQHF
TGTGCCAGCTTTACCGGTGGGCCGCGGCAGATATATAGCAATCAGCCCCAGCATTTT
>TRBV18|TRBJ1-2|TRBD1|.
CASSPSGQYGYTF
TGTGCCAGCTCACCGTCGGGACAGTATGGCTACACCTTC
>TRBV19|TRBJ1-2|.|.
CASRGDRFVGYTF
TGTGCCAGTAGAGGGGACCGCTTCGTGGGCTACACCTTC
>TRBV5-1|TRBJ1-2|.|.
CASSLAIGFYGYTF
TGCGCCAGCAGCTTGGCCATAGGATTCTATGGCTACACCTTC
>TRBV11-3|TRBJ1-1|TRBD1|once
CASSLEWGQGVVIGEDTEAFF
TGTGCCAGCAGCTTAGAATGGGGACAGGGGGTAGTTATAGGCGAGGACACTGAAGCTTTCTTT
>TRBV10-3|TRBJ1-2|.|.
CAISEPGRYGYTF
TGTGCCATCAGTGAGCCAGGAAGGTATGGCTACACCTTC
>TRBV28|TRBJ1-2|.|few
CASSHDGIYGYTF
TGTGCCAGCAGTCATGACGGGATATATGGCTACACCTTC
>TRBV28|TRBJ1-4|TRBD1|once
CASDGQATNEKLFF
TGTGCCAGCGATGGACAGGCAACTAATGAAAAACTGTTTTTT
>TRBV25-1|TRBJ1-1|.|few
CASRFGPNTEAFF
TGTGCCAGCAGGTTTGGGCCGAACACTGAAGCTTTCTTT
>TRBV5-4|TRBJ1-4|.|.
CASSYLNEKLFF
TGTGCCAGCAGTTATCTTAATGAAAAACTGTTTTTT
>TRBV2|TRBJ1-2|TRBD1|.
CASNFETGGSYGYTF
TGTGCCAGCAACTTTGAGACAGGGGGTTCTTATGGCTACACCTTC
>TRBV10-2|TRBJ1-3|.|few
CASSESRGGNTIYF
TGCGCCAGCAGTGAGTCGAGGGGAGGAAACACCATATATTTT
>TRBV21-1|TRBJ2-1|.|.
CASSFSGGAGEQFF
TGTGCCAGCAGCTTTAGCGGGGGGGCCGGTGAGCAGTTCTTC
>TRBV12-3/TRBV12-4|TRBJ1-1|.|.
CASSSQGGTEAFF
TGTGCCAGCAGTTCCCAGGGAGGCACTGAAGCTTTCTTT
>TRBV27|TRBJ1-3|.|.
CASSPRTGSGNTIYF
TGTGCCAGCAGTCCACGAACTGGATCTGGAAACACCATATATTTT
>TRBV5-6|TRBJ1-5|.|.
CASSSGGFGNQPQHF
TGTGCCAGCAGCTCGGGGGGATTTGGCAATCAGCCCCAGCATTTT
>TRBV19|TRBJ1-1|.|.
CASSIGFLGGTEAFF
TGTGCCAGTAGTATAGGGTTTCTGGGAGGGACTGAAGCTTTCTTT
>TRBV5-1|TRBJ2-3|.|.
CASSSLSAGGTDTQYF
TGCGCCAGCAGCTCCCTAAGTGCCGGGGGCACAGATACGCAGTATTTT
>TRBV5-1|TRBJ1-3|TRBD1|.
CASSQVEGAPSYF
TGCGCCAGCAGCCAGGTCGAGGGGGCCCCCTCATATTTT